The text below deals with one T cell receptor beta chain. Its antigen is not identified. The CDR3 is 19 residues long. Trimming at V came to 6 bases and at J to 0 bases, leaving 17 bases not matched to a gene. Germline V gene sequence: CDR1 SNHLY, CDR2 FYNNEI. Patients all relapsed after autologous stem cell transplantation, and there was variation in brentuximab vedotin exposure. Reported best responses ranged across complete response, partial response or progressive disease. The sample is drawn from a study of PD-1 blockade in classical Hodgkin lymphoma. The table came from immunoSEQ multiplex PCR; TCRdb's copy has only in-frame clones and leaves some out. The sample carries under 30,000 clones, roughly 70% recorded once. Study results and caveats: Exclusion covered patients beginning nivolumab under 1 year post-ASCT. For complete responders, baseline diversity was comparable to that of newly diagnosed patients.

Sequencing was performed on peripheral blood mononuclear cells (PBMCs), taken before the second cycle of nivolumab. This receptor was identified in a human donor with classical Hodgkin lymphoma. The rearrangement uses TRBV2 and TRBJ2-3; 8 bases match TRBD2. The CDR3 nucleotides read TGTGCCAGCAGCGACGGCGGTGAGCGGGGGAACCCTAGCACAGATACGCAGTATTTT. Protein: CASSDGGERGNPSTDTQYF.